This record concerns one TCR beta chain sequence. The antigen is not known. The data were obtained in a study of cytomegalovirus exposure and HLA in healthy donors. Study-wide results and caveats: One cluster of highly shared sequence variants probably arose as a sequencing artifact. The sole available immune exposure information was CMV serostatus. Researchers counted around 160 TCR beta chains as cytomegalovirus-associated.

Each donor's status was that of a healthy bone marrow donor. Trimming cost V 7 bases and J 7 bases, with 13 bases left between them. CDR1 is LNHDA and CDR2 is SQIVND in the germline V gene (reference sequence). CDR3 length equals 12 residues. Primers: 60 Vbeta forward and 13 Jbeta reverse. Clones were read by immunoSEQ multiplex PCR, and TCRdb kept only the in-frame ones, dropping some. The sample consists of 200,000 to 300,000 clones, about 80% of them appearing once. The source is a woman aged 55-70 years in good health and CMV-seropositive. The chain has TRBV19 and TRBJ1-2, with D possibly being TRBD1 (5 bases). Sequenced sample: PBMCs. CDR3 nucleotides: TGTGCCAGTACCCCCGACAGTAGTGGCTACACCTTC. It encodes CASTPDSSGYTF.